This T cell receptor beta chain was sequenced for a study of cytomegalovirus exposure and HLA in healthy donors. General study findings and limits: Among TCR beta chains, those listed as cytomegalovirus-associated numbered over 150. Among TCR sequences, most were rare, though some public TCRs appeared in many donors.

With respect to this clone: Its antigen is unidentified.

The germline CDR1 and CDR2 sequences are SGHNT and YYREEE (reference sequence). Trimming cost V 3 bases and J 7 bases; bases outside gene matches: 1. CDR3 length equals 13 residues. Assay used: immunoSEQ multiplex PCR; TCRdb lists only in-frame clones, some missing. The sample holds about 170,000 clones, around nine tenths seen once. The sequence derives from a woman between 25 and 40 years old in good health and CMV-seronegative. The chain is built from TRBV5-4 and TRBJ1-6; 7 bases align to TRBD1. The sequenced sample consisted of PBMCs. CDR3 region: CASSSGQNSPLHF. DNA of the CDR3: TGTGCCAGCAGCTCGGGACAGAATTCACCCCTCCACTTT.